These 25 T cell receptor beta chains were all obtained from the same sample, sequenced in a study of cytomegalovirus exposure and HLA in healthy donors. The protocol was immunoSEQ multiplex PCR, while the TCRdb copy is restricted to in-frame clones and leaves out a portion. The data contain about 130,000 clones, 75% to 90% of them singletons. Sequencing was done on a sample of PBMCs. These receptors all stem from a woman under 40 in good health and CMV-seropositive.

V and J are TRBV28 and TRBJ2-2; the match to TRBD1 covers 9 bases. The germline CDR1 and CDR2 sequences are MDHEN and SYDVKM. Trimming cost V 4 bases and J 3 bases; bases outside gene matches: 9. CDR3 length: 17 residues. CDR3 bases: TGTGCCAGCAGTTGGAACCCCGGGACAGGGCACACCGGGGAGCTGTTTTTT. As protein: CASSWNPGTGHTGELFF.

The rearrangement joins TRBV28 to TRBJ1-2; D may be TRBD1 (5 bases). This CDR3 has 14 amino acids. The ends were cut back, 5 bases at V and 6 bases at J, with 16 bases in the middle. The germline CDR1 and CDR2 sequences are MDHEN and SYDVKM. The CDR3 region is CASSVTGGMDGYTF. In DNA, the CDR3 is TGTGCCAGCAGTGTCACCGGGGGAATGGATGGCTACACCTTC.

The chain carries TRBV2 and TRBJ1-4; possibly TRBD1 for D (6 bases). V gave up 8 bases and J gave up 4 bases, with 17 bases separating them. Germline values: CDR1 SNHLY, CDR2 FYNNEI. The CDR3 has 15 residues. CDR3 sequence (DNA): TGTGCCAGCCTCAGGCGGGGGGCAAGTAATGAAAAACTGTTTTTT. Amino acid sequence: CASLRRGASNEKLFF.

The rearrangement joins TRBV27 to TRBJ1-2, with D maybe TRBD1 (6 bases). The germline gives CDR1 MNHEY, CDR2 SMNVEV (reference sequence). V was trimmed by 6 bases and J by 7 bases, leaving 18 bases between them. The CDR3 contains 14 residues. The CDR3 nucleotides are TGTGCCAGCAGCGCAGGGGCCGGGCGATCTGGCTACACCTTC. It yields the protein CASSAGAGRSGYTF.

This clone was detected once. The DNA for the CDR3 is TGTGCCAGCAGCTTTCGTCCAGATACGCAGTATTTT. Its protein is CASSFRPDTQYF. V usage is TRBV7-8 and J usage is TRBJ2-3, with no clear D. The CDR3 is 12 residues long. Germline V gene data show CDR1 as SGHVS and CDR2 as FQNEAQ. Trimming took 3 bases from V and 4 from J, leaving 5 bases between them.

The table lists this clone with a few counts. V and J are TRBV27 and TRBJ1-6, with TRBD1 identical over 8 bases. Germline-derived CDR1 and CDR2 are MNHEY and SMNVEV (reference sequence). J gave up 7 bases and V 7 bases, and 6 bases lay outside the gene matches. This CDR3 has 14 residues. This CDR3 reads CASTLTGANSPLHF. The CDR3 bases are TGTGCCAGCACCTTGACAGGGGCAAATTCACCCCTCCACTTT.

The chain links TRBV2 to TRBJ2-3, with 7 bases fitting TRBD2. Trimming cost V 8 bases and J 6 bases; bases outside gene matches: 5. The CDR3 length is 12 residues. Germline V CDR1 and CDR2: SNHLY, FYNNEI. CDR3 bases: TGTGCCAGCGGGAGGGCCCCGGATACGCAGTATTTT. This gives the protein CASGRAPDTQYF.

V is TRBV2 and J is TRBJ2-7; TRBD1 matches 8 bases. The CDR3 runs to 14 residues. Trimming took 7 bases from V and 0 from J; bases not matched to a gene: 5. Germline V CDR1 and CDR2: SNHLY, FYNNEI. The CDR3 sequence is CASKGQASSYEQYF. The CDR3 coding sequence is TGTGCCAGCAAGGGACAGGCCAGCTCCTACGAGCAGTACTTC.

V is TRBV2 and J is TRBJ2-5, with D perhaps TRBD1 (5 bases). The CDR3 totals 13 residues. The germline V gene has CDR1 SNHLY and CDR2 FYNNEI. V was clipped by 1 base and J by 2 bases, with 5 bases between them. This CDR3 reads CASSEGQQETQYF. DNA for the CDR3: TGTGCCAGCAGTGAAGGACAGCAAGAGACCCAGTACTTC. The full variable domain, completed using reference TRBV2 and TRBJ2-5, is EPEVTQTPSHQVTQMGQEVILRCVPISNHLYFYWYRQILGQKVEFLVSFYNNEISEKSEIFDDQFSVERPDGSNFTLKIRSTKLEDSAMYFCASSEGQQETQYFGPGTRLLVL.

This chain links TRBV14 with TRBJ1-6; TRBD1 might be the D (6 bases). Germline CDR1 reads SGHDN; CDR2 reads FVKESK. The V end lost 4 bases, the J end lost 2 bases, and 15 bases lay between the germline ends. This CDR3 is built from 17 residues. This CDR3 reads CASSLDRPGTYNSPLHF. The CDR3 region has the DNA TGTGCCAGCAGCCTGGACAGACCCGGCACCTATAATTCACCCCTCCACTTT. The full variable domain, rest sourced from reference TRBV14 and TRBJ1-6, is EAGVTQFPSHSVIEKGQTVTLRCDPISGHDNLYWYRRVMGKEIKFLLHFVKESKQDESGMPNNRFLAERTGGTYSTLKVQPAELEDSGVYFCASSLDRPGTYNSPLHFGNGTRLTVT.

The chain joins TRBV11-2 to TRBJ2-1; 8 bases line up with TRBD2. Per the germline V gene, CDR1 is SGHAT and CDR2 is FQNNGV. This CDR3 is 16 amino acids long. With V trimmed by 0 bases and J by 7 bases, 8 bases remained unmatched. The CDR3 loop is CASSLDRSGGQNEQFF. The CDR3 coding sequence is TGTGCCAGCAGCTTAGATAGAAGCGGGGGACAAAATGAGCAGTTCTTC.

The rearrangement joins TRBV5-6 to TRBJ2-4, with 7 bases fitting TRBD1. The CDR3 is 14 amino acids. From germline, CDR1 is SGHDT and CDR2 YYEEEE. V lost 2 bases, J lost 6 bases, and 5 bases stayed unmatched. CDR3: CASSFWTGINIQYF. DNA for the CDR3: TGTGCCAGCAGCTTCTGGACAGGAATAAACATTCAGTACTTC. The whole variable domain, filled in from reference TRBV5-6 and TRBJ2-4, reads DAGVTQSPTHLIKTRGQQVTLRCSPKSGHDTVSWYQQALGQGPQFIFQYYEEEERQRGNFPDRFSGHQFPNYSSELNVNALLLGDSALYLCASSFWTGINIQYFGAGTRLSVL.

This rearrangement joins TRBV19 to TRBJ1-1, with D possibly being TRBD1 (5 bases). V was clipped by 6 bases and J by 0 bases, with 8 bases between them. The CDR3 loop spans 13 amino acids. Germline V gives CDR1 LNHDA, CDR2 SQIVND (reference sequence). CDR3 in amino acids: CASSETVNTEAFF. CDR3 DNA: TGTGCCAGTAGCGAGACAGTGAACACTGAAGCTTTCTTT.

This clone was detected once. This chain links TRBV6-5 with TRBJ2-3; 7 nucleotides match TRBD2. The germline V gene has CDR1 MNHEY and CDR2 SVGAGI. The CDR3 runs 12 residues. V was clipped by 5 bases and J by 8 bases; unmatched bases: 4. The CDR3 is CASSRTGGTQYF. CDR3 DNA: TGTGCCAGCAGTAGAACGGGGGGTACGCAGTATTTT.

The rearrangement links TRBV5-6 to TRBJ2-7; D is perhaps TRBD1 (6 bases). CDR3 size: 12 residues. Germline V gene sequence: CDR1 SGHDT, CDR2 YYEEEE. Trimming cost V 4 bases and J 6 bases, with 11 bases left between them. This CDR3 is CASSPGRGEQYF. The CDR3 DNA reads TGTGCCAGCAGCCCGGGCAGGGGCGAGCAGTACTTC. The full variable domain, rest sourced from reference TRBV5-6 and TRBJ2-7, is DAGVTQSPTHLIKTRGQQVTLRCSPKSGHDTVSWYQQALGQGPQFIFQYYEEEERQRGNFPDRFSGHQFPNYSSELNVNALLLGDSALYLCASSPGRGEQYFGPGTRLTVT.

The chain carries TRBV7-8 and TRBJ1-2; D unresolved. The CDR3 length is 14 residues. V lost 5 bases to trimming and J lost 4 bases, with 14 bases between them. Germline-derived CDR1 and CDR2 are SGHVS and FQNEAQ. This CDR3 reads CASSPQLGSYGYTF. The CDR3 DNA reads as TGTGCCAGCAGCCCTCAACTCGGTAGCTATGGCTACACCTTC.

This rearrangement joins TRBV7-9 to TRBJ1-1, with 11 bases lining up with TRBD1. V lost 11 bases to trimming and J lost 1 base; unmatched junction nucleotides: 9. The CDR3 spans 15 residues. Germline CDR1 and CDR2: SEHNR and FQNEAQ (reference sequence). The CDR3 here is CAQSGTGGQNTEAFF. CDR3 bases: TGTGCCCAATCAGGGACAGGGGGTCAGAACACTGAAGCTTTCTTT.

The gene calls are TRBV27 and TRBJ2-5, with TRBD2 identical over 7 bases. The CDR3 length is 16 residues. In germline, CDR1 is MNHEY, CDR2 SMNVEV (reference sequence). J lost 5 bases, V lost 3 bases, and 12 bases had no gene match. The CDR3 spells CASSLGGSGVRETQYF. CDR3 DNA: TGTGCCAGCAGTTTGGGGGGAAGCGGGGTGCGGGAGACCCAGTACTTC.

CDR3 protein: CASTSPGQGAYQPQHF. The DNA for the CDR3 is TGTGCCAGCACCAGCCCGGGACAGGGGGCCTATCAGCCCCAGCATTTT. V gene TRBV2 combines with J gene TRBJ1-5, with 12 bases that match TRBD1. In germline, CDR1 is SNHLY, CDR2 FYNNEI. This CDR3 region has 16 residues. J was trimmed by 5 bases and V by 7 bases; bases with no gene match: 9. The variable domain in full, completed from reference TRBV2 and TRBJ1-5, reads EPEVTQTPSHQVTQMGQEVILRCVPISNHLYFYWYRQILGQKVEFLVSFYNNEISEKSEIFDDQFSVERPDGSNFTLKIRSTKLEDSAMYFCASTSPGQGAYQPQHFGDGTRLSIL.

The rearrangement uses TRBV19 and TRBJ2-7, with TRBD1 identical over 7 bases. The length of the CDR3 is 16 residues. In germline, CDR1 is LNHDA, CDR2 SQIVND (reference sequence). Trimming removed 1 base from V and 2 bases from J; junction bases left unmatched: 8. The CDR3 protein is CASSIVGAGGPYEQYF. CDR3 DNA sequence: TGTGCCAGTAGTATAGTTGGTGCAGGGGGACCCTACGAGCAGTACTTC.

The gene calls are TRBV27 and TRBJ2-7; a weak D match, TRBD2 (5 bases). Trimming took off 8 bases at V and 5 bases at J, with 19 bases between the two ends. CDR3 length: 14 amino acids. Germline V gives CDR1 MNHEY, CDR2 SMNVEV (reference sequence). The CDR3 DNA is TGTGCCAGCGGGCGAAATGGGAGAGACGACGAGCAGTACTTC. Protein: CASGRNGRDDEQYF.

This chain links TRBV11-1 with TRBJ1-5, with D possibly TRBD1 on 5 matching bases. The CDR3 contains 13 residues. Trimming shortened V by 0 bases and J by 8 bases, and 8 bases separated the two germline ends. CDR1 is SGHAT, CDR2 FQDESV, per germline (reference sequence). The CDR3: CASSLAGGKPQHF. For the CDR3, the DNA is TGTGCCAGCAGCTTAGCGGGGGGGAAGCCCCAGCATTTT.

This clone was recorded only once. The chain's CDR3 is CASSPLDSHYGYTF. The CDR3 nucleotides are TGTGCCAGCTCACCTTTAGACAGCCACTATGGCTACACCTTC. The chain recombines TRBV18 with TRBJ1-2, with D possibly matching TRBD1 (5 bases). Per germline, CDR1 KGHSH and CDR2 LQKENI. This CDR3 spans 14 amino acids. V lost 3 bases, J lost 3 bases, and 11 bases lay in between.

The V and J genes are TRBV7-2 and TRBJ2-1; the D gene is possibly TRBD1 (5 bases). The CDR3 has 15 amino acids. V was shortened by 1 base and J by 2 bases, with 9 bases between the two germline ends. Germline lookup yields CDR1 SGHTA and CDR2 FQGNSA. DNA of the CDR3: TGTGCCAGCAGCTTAGTGGCAGGGACCTACAATGAGCAGTTCTTC. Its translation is CASSLVAGTYNEQFF.

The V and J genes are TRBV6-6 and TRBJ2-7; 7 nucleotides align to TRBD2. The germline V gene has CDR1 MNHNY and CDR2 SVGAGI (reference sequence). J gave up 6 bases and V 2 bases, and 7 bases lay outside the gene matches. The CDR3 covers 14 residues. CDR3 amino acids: CASSYGTNLGEQYF. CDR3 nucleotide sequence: TGTGCCAGCAGTTACGGGACTAATCTTGGCGAGCAGTACTTC.